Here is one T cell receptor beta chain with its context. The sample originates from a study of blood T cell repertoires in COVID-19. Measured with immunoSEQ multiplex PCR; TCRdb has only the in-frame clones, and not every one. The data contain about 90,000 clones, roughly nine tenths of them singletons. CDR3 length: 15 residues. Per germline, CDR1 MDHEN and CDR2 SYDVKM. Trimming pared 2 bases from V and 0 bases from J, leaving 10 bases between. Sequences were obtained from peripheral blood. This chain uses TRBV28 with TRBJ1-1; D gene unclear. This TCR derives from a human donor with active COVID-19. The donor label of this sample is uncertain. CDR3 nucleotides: TGTGCCAGCAGTTTACGAGGCAGAATGAACACTGAAGCTTTCTTT. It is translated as CASSLRGRMNTEAFF.